A single sample gave rise to the 23 T cell receptor beta chains below, sequenced in a study of T cells in Graves' hyperthyroidism and ophthalmopathy. TCR beta CDR3 regions were amplified from RNA. HTBI primers were the set used in a first-round RT-PCR of the TCR CDR3. MiXCR, run by TCRdb on the multiplex PCR reads, gives a single entry per CDR3 protein. The sample comprises approximately 420,000 distinct CDR3 sequences, roughly an eighth of which are singletons, and about 5% rests with the top ten. Sequencing was carried out using blood. The source of these receptors is a woman in her late teens or twenties with Graves' hyperthyroidism.

The chain links TRBV5-1 to TRBJ2-5; 12 positions agree with TRBD1. CDR1 is SGHRS, CDR2 YFSETQ, per germline. This CDR3 is 16 amino acids long. V trimming: 4 bases; J trimming: 4 bases; junction bases outside the gene matches: 8. CDR3 coding DNA: TGCGCCAGCAGCCCGGGGACAGGGGGCGAAGGAGAGACCCAGTACTTC. It specifies CASSPGTGGEGETQYF.

This clonotype showed up many times. The chain carries TRBV15 and TRBJ1-5; possibly TRBD1 for D (5 bases). CDR1 and CDR2 from the germline V gene are LNHNV and YYDKDF (reference sequence). V gave up 0 bases and J gave up 3 bases, with 9 bases separating them. The CDR3 totals 15 residues. The CDR3, as DNA: TGTGCCACCAGCAGAGATCTGGGGCCCAATCAGCCCCAGCATTTT. As protein: CATSRDLGPNQPQHF.

This clonotype came up many times. This chain connects TRBV18 to TRBJ2-3; D uncertain. The CDR3 extends over 16 amino acids. The ends were cut back, 1 base at V and 0 bases at J, with 11 bases in the middle. Germline CDR1 and CDR2: KGHSH and LQKENI. The CDR3 is CASSPLGQPSTDTQYF. The CDR3 DNA is TGTGCCAGCTCACCACTAGGGCAGCCGAGCACAGATACGCAGTATTTT. Full variable domain (remainder filled in from reference TRBV18 and TRBJ2-3): NAGVMQNPRHLVRRRGQEARLRCSPMKGHSHVYWYRQLPEEGLKFMVYLQKENIIDESGMPKERFSAEFPKEGPSILRIQQVVRGDSAAYFCASSPLGQPSTDTQYFGPGTRLTVL.

Points on this clonotype: A much larger clone differs from this one at a single base, so this may be a read error. The chain couples TRBV12-3 or TRBV12-4 to TRBJ2-1, with TRBD1 matching 7 bases. V lost 4 bases to trimming and J lost 4 bases; unmatched junction nucleotides: 4. The CDR3 runs to 14 residues. The CDR3 sequence is CASSSQTGYNEQFF. DNA of the CDR3: TGTGCCAGCAGTTCCCAGACAGGGTACAATGAGCAGTTCTTC.

This chain connects TRBV27 to TRBJ2-2; no clear D gene. Trimming stripped 5 bases from V and 4 bases from J, with 14 bases between. Germline V lookup: CDR1 MNHEY, CDR2 SMNVEV (reference sequence). The CDR3 is 15 amino acids. CDR3 loop: CASSPRTALTGELFF. The CDR3 region has the DNA TGTGCCAGCAGTCCCCGCACCGCTCTCACCGGGGAGCTGTTTTTT.

This clonotype came up many times. The rearrangement links TRBV3-1 to TRBJ1-2; TRBD1 is a possible D gene (6 bases). CDR3 size: 12 residues. The V end was cut by 5 bases, the J end by 8 bases, with 12 bases between. The germline V gene encodes CDR1 LGHDT and CDR2 YNNKEL (reference sequence). CDR3 nucleotide sequence: TGTGCCAGCAGCGGGGGCGGGACCGGCTACACCTTC. Translation: CASSGGGTGYTF. The full variable domain, with the rest looked up from reference TRBV3-1 and TRBJ1-2, is DTAVSQTPKYLVTQMGNDKSIKCEQNLGHDTMYWYKQDSKKFLKIMFSYNNKELIINETVPNRFSPKSPDKAHLNLHINSLELGDSAVYFCASSGGGTGYTFGSGTRLTVV.

This clonotype showed up just a few times. This sequence joins TRBV29-1 and TRBJ2-1, with D perhaps TRBD2 (6 bases). This CDR3 contains 12 residues. Trimming cost V 1 base and J 12 bases, with 13 bases left between them. From germline, CDR1 is SQVTM and CDR2 ANQGSEA. This CDR3 reads CSVEAGAGRQFF. CDR3 DNA sequence: TGCAGCGTTGAAGCCGGGGCGGGGAGGCAGTTCTTC.

This clonotype was picked up many times. The chain employs TRBV6-1 and TRBJ1-5, with D tentatively TRBD1 (6 bases). CDR1 is MNHNS and CDR2 is SASEGT in the germline V gene. CDR3 size: 15 residues. The V end was cut by 3 bases, the J end by 4 bases, with 13 bases between. In nucleotides, the CDR3 is TGTGCCAGCAGTGATCGGTCTACAGGGAATCAGCCCCAGCATTTT. Translation: CASSDRSTGNQPQHF.

The rearrangement links TRBV28 to TRBJ1-1; D is unresolved. Germline CDR1 is MDHEN and CDR2 is SYDVKM. V was cut by 3 bases and J by 3 bases, with 14 bases left in between. CDR3 length equals 15 residues. The CDR3 sequence: CASSFSRGGYTEAFF. The CDR3 coding sequence is TGTGCCAGCAGTTTTTCCCGCGGCGGATACACTGAAGCTTTCTTT. The full variable domain, in which reference TRBV28 and TRBJ1-1 provide the parts outside the CDR3, is DVKVTQSSRYLVKRTGEKVFLECVQDMDHENMFWYRQDPGLGLRLIYFSYDVKMKEKGDIPEGYSVSREKKERFSLILESASTNQTSMYLCASSFSRGGYTEAFFGQGTRLTVV.

This clonotype was recorded many times. The chain uses TRBV27 and TRBJ2-5; TRBD2 might be the D (6 bases). The CDR3 is 16 amino acids. Looked up from germline, CDR1 is MNHEY and CDR2 is SMNVEV (reference sequence). Between the trimmed V and J ends, which lost 4 bases and 5 bases, there was a span of 20 bases. The CDR3: CASSWAGGGSGETQYF. The CDR3 DNA reads TGTGCCAGCAGTTGGGCCGGGGGTGGGAGTGGTGAGACCCAGTACTTC.

This clonotype was observed a few times. Mismatch with germline at one junction end may stem from a read error. The gene calls are TRBV27 and TRBJ2-1; D is undetermined. This CDR3 region has 15 residues. The germline V gene encodes CDR1 MNHEY and CDR2 SMNVEV (reference sequence). In DNA, the CDR3 is TGTGCCGGCAGTAGCCAGGTAGGACCCTACAATGAGCAGTTCTTC. Encoded protein: CAGSSQVGPYNEQFF.

The J gene is TRBJ2-7, the V gene TRBV20-1, with TRBD1 matching over 8 bases. The CDR3 length is 13 residues. V shed 4 bases, J shed 3 bases, and the junction held 5 bases outside the gene matches. Germline values: CDR1 DFQATT, CDR2 SNEGSKA (reference sequence). Written as DNA, the CDR3 is TGCAGTGCTAAGGACAGGGTGGGCTACGAGCAGTACTTC. Amino acids: CSAKDRVGYEQYF.

This clonotype was detected ten times or more. The genes are TRBV28 and TRBJ2-1; 8 bases match TRBD1. CDR1 and CDR2 from the germline V gene are MDHEN and SYDVKM. Trimming took 3 bases from V and 6 from J; bases not matched to a gene: 1. The CDR3 covers 13 residues. CDR3 DNA: TGTGCCAGCAGTTTTGGGACAGGCAATGAGCAGTTCTTC. As protein: CASSFGTGNEQFF.

This clonotype was seen a handful of times. CDR3: CASSLGSVETQYF. CDR3 in DNA: TGTGCCAGCAGCTTGGGCAGCGTTGAGACCCAGTACTTC. The chain employs TRBV7-8 and TRBJ2-5; D gene uncertain. Germline CDR1 and CDR2: SGHVS and FQNEAQ. This CDR3 comprises 13 residues. V lost 3 bases and J 5 bases, leaving 10 bases between the germline ends.

This clonotype showed up just a few times. V gene TRBV19 combines with J gene TRBJ1-4; a weak D match, TRBD1 (6 bases). Trimming pared 6 bases from V and 3 bases from J, leaving 11 bases between. The CDR3 totals 14 residues. Germline V gene data show CDR1 as LNHDA and CDR2 as SQIVND (reference sequence). The DNA for the CDR3 is TGTGCCAGTAGGGCGACAGGAGCTAATGAAAAACTGTTTTTT. Translation gives CASRATGANEKLFF.

The J gene is TRBJ1-5, the V gene TRBV10-1; the match to TRBD1 covers 9 bases. The V gene end was trimmed by 10 bases and the J gene end by 2 bases; junction bases not matched to a gene: 24. Germline V CDR1 and CDR2: WNHNN, SYGVQD (reference sequence). This CDR3 has 20 amino acids. In DNA form, the CDR3 reads TGCGCCACCAGGGAAACCAGCCGGGACAGGGCGAACGGGGGCAATCAGCCCCAGCATTTT. Amino acids: CATRETSRDRANGGNQPQHF.

This clonotype has ten or more counts. The chain is built from TRBV20-1 and TRBJ2-7; 8 nucleotides agree with TRBD2. V trimming: 6 bases; J trimming: 7 bases; junction bases outside the gene matches: 5. Germline CDR1 DFQATT, CDR2 SNEGSKA (reference sequence). This CDR3 has 11 residues. CDR3 in DNA: TGCAGTGCCCGGGGGGGAGGAGAGCAGTACTTC. This translates into CSARGGGEQYF.

This sequence joins TRBV19 and TRBJ1-2; 9 bases align to TRBD1. Germline V gene lookup returns CDR1 LNHDA and CDR2 SQIVND (reference sequence). The V gene end was trimmed by 8 bases and the J gene end by 6 bases; junction bases not matched to a gene: 16. The length of the CDR3 is 16 residues. The CDR3 nucleotides read TGTGCCAGTCAGTCCCGGGACAGGGTTCGGCTTGATGGCTACACCTTC. This sequence encodes CASQSRDRVRLDGYTF.

This clonotype was seen repeatedly, ten times or more. The chain recombines TRBV27 with TRBJ1-5; possible D gene TRBD1, 6 bases. The V gene lost 5 bases and the J gene lost 1 base, with 15 bases spanning the gap. Germline-derived CDR1 and CDR2 are MNHEY and SMNVEV (reference sequence). The CDR3 has 16 residues. The CDR3 is CASSERGVRSNQPQHF. The DNA of the CDR3 is TGTGCCAGCAGTGAAAGGGGGGTTCGGAGCAATCAGCCCCAGCATTTT.

This clonotype showed up just a few times. The V and J genes are TRBV6-2 or TRBV6-3 and TRBJ1-4; no definite D call. Trimming took 5 bases from V and 8 from J, leaving 18 bases between them. Looked up from germline, CDR1 is MNHEY and CDR2 is SVGEGT. The CDR3 sequence is 15 residues long. This chain's CDR3 is CASSTSTEAGEKLFF. The CDR3 DNA reads as TGTGCCAGCAGTACCTCAACAGAAGCTGGGGAAAAACTGTTTTTT.

This clonotype was observed many times. The chain couples TRBV11-1 to TRBJ2-7, with a weak D call TRBD1 (6 bases). This CDR3 has 12 amino acids. Looked up from germline, CDR1 is SGHAT and CDR2 is FQDESV (reference sequence). Trimming left V 7 bases short and J 2 bases short, with 9 bases between. The CDR3 DNA sequence: TGTGCCAGCACCGGGACAACCTACGAGCAGTACTTC. It encodes CASTGTTYEQYF.

In its sample, this clonotype was seen many times. This sequence joins TRBV28 and TRBJ2-7; D ambiguous. CDR3 length: 12 amino acids. V dropped 7 bases and J dropped 4 bases, with 11 bases sitting between them. Germline CDR1 reads MDHEN; CDR2 reads SYDVKM. CDR3 loop: CASIGDRYEQYF. CDR3 coding DNA: TGTGCCAGCATTGGAGATAGGTACGAGCAGTACTTC.

The sample holds many counts of this clonotype. CDR3 protein: CASRGATGSREQFF. The CDR3 DNA reads as TGCGCCAGCAGGGGGGCAACGGGTTCCCGAGAGCAGTTCTTC. The chain has TRBV5-1 and TRBJ2-1, with D perhaps TRBD1 (6 bases). V was shortened by 5 bases and J by 10 bases, with 19 bases between the two germline ends. The CDR3 length is 14 residues. Germline V gene data show CDR1 as SGHRS and CDR2 as YFSETQ.